This is a list of T cell receptor beta chains from one sample in a study of cytomegalovirus exposure and HLA in healthy donors. Sequencing used immunoSEQ multiplex PCR; TCRdb keeps in-frame clones, though not all of them. The sample has 100,000 to 150,000 clones, roughly 80% seen once. The source material was PBMCs. Receptors were obtained from a man between 18 and 29 years old in good health and CMV-seropositive. Both conserved end residues are part of each CDR3. The D gene is left open where the match is weak. For some rows the clone size is stated as once, few or many, or as a class when expanded; others skip it.

>TRBJ2-1|TRBV6-1|NA|NA
CASVAAAGGSEQFF
TGTGCCAGCGTAGCCGCCGCTGGGGGGAGTGAGCAGTTCTTC
>TRBJ2-3|TRBV11-2|TRBD1|once
CASSLDRQGGTDTQYF
TGTGCCAGCAGCTTAGACCGACAGGGAGGCACAGATACGCAGTATTTT
>TRBJ2-1|TRBV5-1|TRBD2|NA
CASSRRLAGDNEQFF
TGCGCCAGCAGCCGCCGACTAGCGGGAGACAATGAGCAGTTCTTC
>TRBJ2-7|TRBV7-6|NA|NA
CASSPLVEGYEQYF
TGTGCCAGCAGCCCCCTCGTGGAGGGCTACGAGCAGTACTTC
>TRBJ1-3|TRBV5-4|TRBD1|few
CASSTRTGGNSGNTIYF
TGTGCCAGCAGCACGCGGACAGGGGGTAACTCTGGAAACACCATATATTTT
>TRBJ1-2|TRBV2|NA|few
CASGWGRGYTF
TGTGCCAGCGGCTGGGGCCGTGGCTACACCTTC
>TRBJ1-2|TRBV29-1|TRBD1|NA
CSVLTGTYYGYTF
TGCAGCGTGCTGACAGGGACCTACTATGGCTACACCTTC
>TRBJ1-2|TRBV5-4|NA|NA
CASSAEGGQYYGYTF
TGTGCCAGCAGCGCAGAGGGGGGGCAGTATTATGGCTACACCTTC
>TRBJ2-7|TRBV14|TRBD1|once
CASSQESRDSYEQYF
TGTGCCAGCAGCCAAGAATCCCGGGACAGCTACGAGCAGTACTTC
>TRBJ2-2|TRBV9|NA|NA
CASGQTNTGELFF
TGTGCCAGCGGGCAAACGAACACCGGGGAGCTGTTTTTT
>TRBJ2-3|TRBV21-1|NA|NA
CAPAWAGRYTDTQYF
TGTGCCCCTGCCTGGGCAGGTCGTTACACAGATACGCAGTATTTT
>TRBJ2-1|TRBV29-1|NA|NA
CSVDFKFSSYNEQFF
TGCAGCGTTGATTTTAAGTTCAGCTCCTACAATGAGCAGTTCTTC
>TRBJ2-4|TRBV27|TRBD1|NA
CASSEIQGAGAKNIQYF
TGTGCCAGCAGTGAGATTCAGGGGGCTGGAGCCAAAAACATTCAGTACTTC
>TRBJ1-2|TRBV27|TRBD1|few
CASSSGQGGGYGYTF
TGTGCCAGCAGTTCTGGACAGGGGGGCGGCTATGGCTACACCTTC
>TRBJ2-5|TRBV6-5|NA|NA
CASNYRESETQYF
TGTGCCAGCAACTACAGGGAATCGGAGACCCAGTACTTC
>TRBJ2-1|TRBV9|TRBD2|NA
CASSVGLAAYNEQFF
TGTGCCAGCAGCGTAGGACTAGCGGCGTACAATGAGCAGTTCTTC
>TRBJ2-1|TRBV5-1|TRBD1|NA
CASSAPGQGWNEQFF
TGCGCCAGCAGCGCACCGGGACAGGGGTGGAATGAGCAGTTCTTC
>TRBJ2-2|TRBV7-2|NA|NA
CASSFSQGTGELFF
TGTGCCAGCAGCTTCTCTCAGGGCACCGGGGAGCTGTTTTTT
>TRBJ2-7|TRBV9|TRBD2|once
CASSQPLAGGWEQYF
TGTGCCAGCAGCCAACCACTAGCGGGAGGGTGGGAGCAGTACTTC
>TRBJ2-3|TRBV5-8|NA|NA
CASSDAGSTDTQYF
TGTGCCAGCAGCGATGCCGGTAGCACAGATACGCAGTATTTT
>TRBJ2-1|TRBV2|NA|NA
CASSDFLSSYNEQFF
TGTGCCAGCAGTGACTTCCTGAGCTCCTACAATGAGCAGTTCTTC
>TRBJ2-1|TRBV6-4|TRBD2|NA
CASSELAGSHNEQFF
TGTGCCAGCAGTGAGCTAGCGGGTTCCCACAATGAGCAGTTCTTC
>TRBJ2-6|TRBV5-1|TRBD2|NA
CASSLAGGGAGANVLTF
TGCGCCAGCAGCTTGGCCGGCGGGGGTGCTGGGGCCAACGTCCTGACTTTC
>TRBJ2-1|TRBV7-9|TRBD1|NA
CASSLLDRPGDEQFF
TGTGCCAGCAGCCTACTGGACAGGCCGGGCGATGAGCAGTTCTTC
>TRBJ1-1|TRBV4-1|NA|few
CASSQVNQEAFF
TGCGCCAGCAGCCAGGTCAACCAGGAAGCTTTCTTT
>TRBJ1-2|TRBV6-5|TRBD1|NA
CASRPRTGTYGYTF
TGTGCCAGCAGACCACGGACAGGGACCTATGGCTACACCTTC
>TRBJ1-2|TRBV5-1|TRBD1|NA
CASSFTTGGNYGYTF
TGCGCCAGCAGCTTCACGACAGGGGGTAACTATGGCTACACCTTC
>TRBJ2-7|TRBV2|NA|once
CASVVSSYEQYF
TGTGCCAGCGTCGTCAGTTCCTACGAGCAGTACTTC
>TRBJ2-5|TRBV19|NA|NA
CASSINRGETQYF
TGTGCCAGTAGTATCAACCGGGGGGAGACCCAGTACTTC
>TRBJ2-1|TRBV9|TRBD2|NA
CASSVDTSGSNEQFF
TGTGCCAGCAGCGTAGACACTAGCGGGAGCAATGAGCAGTTCTTC
>TRBJ2-7|TRBV5-7|TRBD2|NA
CASSLAGTSGSYEQYF
TGTGCCAGCAGCTTGGCCGGGACTAGCGGGTCCTACGAGCAGTACTTC
>TRBJ1-3|TRBV9|NA|NA
CASSAETVQSNTIYF
TGTGCCAGCAGCGCGGAGACGGTTCAAAGCAACACCATATATTTT
>TRBJ2-2|TRBV7-8|TRBD1|NA
CASSLTWDRLNTGELFF
TGTGCCAGCAGCTTGACCTGGGACAGATTAAACACCGGGGAGCTGTTTTTT
>TRBJ2-7|TRBV5-5|NA|NA
CASGWTAPPSEQYF
TGTGCCAGCGGTTGGACTGCCCCGCCGAGCGAGCAGTACTTC
>TRBJ1-3|TRBV5-1|NA|NA
CASSTGFSSGNTIYF
TGCGCCAGCAGCACCGGGTTCTCCTCTGGAAACACCATATATTTT
>TRBJ1-1|TRBV5-6|TRBD1|NA
CASSPIGGTGEAFF
TGTGCCAGCAGCCCGATTGGTGGGACAGGCGAAGCTTTCTTT
>TRBJ2-1|TRBV25-1|NA|NA
CASSEAGVNRAYNEQFF
TGTGCCAGCAGTGAAGCGGGTGTGAACAGGGCTTACAATGAGCAGTTCTTC
>TRBJ1-5|TRBV6-6|NA|NA
CASSYLRGNNQPQHF
TGTGCCAGCAGTTACCTTAGGGGGAACAATCAGCCCCAGCATTTT
>TRBJ2-1|TRBV9|TRBD2|NA
CASSVGGGSRGNEQFF
TGTGCCAGCAGCGTAGGCGGCGGGAGCCGCGGCAATGAGCAGTTCTTC
>TRBJ2-1|TRBV27|TRBD1|NA
CASSSQWGQGSSYNEQFF
TGTGCCAGCAGTTCGCAATGGGGACAGGGGAGCTCCTACAATGAGCAGTTCTTC
>TRBJ1-3|TRBV12-5|NA|NA
CASGPNMGLFGNTIYF
TGTGCTAGTGGTCCCAATATGGGGCTGTTTGGAAACACCATATATTTT
>TRBJ2-7|TRBV5-6|NA|few
CASSLESSRHYEQYF
TGTGCCAGCAGCTTGGAAAGTTCGAGACACTACGAGCAGTACTTC
>TRBJ1-2|TRBV5-1|TRBD1|NA
CASWQGDANYGYTF
TGCGCCAGCTGGCAGGGGGACGCTAACTATGGCTACACCTTC
>TRBJ2-7|TRBV7-9|NA|NA
CASSSPMGLFYEQYF
TGTGCCAGCAGCTCTCCCATGGGCCTCTTCTACGAGCAGTACTTC
>TRBJ1-6|TRBV5-6|NA|NA
CASSGGPLGNSPLHF
TGTGCCAGCAGCGGCGGGCCCCTAGGTAATTCACCCCTCCACTTT
>TRBJ2-5|TRBV5-1|TRBD2|NA
CASSLAGGQETQYF
TGCGCCAGCAGCTTAGCGGGGGGCCAAGAGACCCAGTACTTC
>TRBJ2-3|TRBV5-6|NA|NA
CASSLRGISYTDTQYF
TGTGCCAGCAGCCTACGGGGGATCAGTTACACAGATACGCAGTATTTT
>TRBJ1-4|TRBV5-1|NA|few
CASSPGGGATNEKLFF
TGCGCCAGCAGCCCGGGGGGAGGTGCAACTAATGAAAAACTGTTTTTT
>TRBJ1-5|TRBV7-9|TRBD1|NA
CASSQGQGLDQPQHF
TGTGCCAGCAGCCAGGGACAGGGGTTGGATCAGCCCCAGCATTTT
>TRBJ2-1|TRBV27|NA|NA
CASSTRASSYNEQFF
TGTGCCAGCAGTACTAGGGCCTCCTCCTACAATGAGCAGTTCTTC